What follows are 11 T cell receptor beta chains derived from one specimen sequenced in a study of blood T cell repertoires in COVID-19. Method: immunoSEQ multiplex PCR; TCRdb's copy keeps in-frame clones and lacks some. The table lists 140,000 to 150,000 clones, 80% to 90% of them singletons. Sequencing input: peripheral blood. The receptor set was obtained from a man in his late teens or twenties with COVID-19, enrolled during active disease.

The V call is TRBV27, the J call TRBJ2-3, with 7 bases identical to TRBD2. CDR1 is MNHEY and CDR2 is SMNVEV in the germline V gene (reference sequence). V was clipped by 5 bases and J by 3 bases; unmatched bases: 11. The CDR3 length is 16 residues. CDR3 region: CASSPLYNGRTDTQYF. The CDR3 DNA reads as TGTGCCAGCAGTCCCCTATATAACGGGAGGACAGATACGCAGTATTTT.

This chain joins TRBV29-1 and TRBJ2-7; 10 bases line up with TRBD2. The CDR3 runs to 14 residues. V gave up 6 bases and J gave up 5 bases; unmatched junction bases: 10. CDR1 is SQVTM, CDR2 ANQGSEA, per germline. As DNA, the CDR3 is TGCAGCGTGAGGAGCGGGAGGGCATACGACGAGCAGTACTTC. This codes for CSVRSGRAYDEQYF.

The genes are TRBV3-1 (or the pseudogene TRBV3-2) and TRBJ2-1, with 7 positions matching TRBD1. There are 19 residues in the CDR3. The V segment lost 0 bases and the J segment 7 bases; nucleotides outside the gene matches: 18. Germline CDR1 is LGHDT and CDR2 is YNNKEL (reference sequence). The CDR3 nucleotides are TGTGCCAGCAGCCAAGACCCCGGGGAACCCCGGACAGGTATGAATGAGCAGTTCTTC. Protein sequence: CASSQDPGEPRTGMNEQFF.

With regard to this clone: This likely comes from a read error, as the CDR3 has no conserved phenylalanine or tryptophan at its end. The DNA is left out, because the CDR3 cannot be placed on it with certainty; the CDR3 is given as TCRdb lists it. The rearrangement joins TRBV6-6 to TRBJ2-7; the listed D gene, TRBD1, was not tested against the DNA. CDR1 is MNHNY, CDR2 SVGAGI, per germline (reference sequence). The length of the CDR3 is 14 amino acids, counting both ends. The CDR3 protein is CASTSGTALLLPLI.

This clone has a single count. The chain is built from TRBV19 and TRBJ2-1, with 7 bases fitting TRBD1. V shed 3 bases and J 6 bases; nucleotides not matched to a gene: 5. Germline-derived CDR1 and CDR2 are LNHDA and SQIVND (reference sequence). This CDR3 is built from 14 residues. CDR3 protein: CASSIRQGRNEQFF. The CDR3 coding sequence is TGTGCCAGTAGTATCAGACAGGGCCGCAATGAGCAGTTCTTC.

This sequence joins TRBV19 and TRBJ1-3; no clear D gene. The CDR3 is 12 amino acids. Trimming cost V 5 bases and J 8 bases, with 10 bases left between them. Germline CDR1 LNHDA, CDR2 SQIVND (reference sequence). CDR3 residues: CASSRDVDTIYF. As DNA, the CDR3 is TGTGCCAGTAGTCGGGATGTTGACACCATATATTTT.

The V and J genes are TRBV7-2 and TRBJ1-1; perhaps TRBD1 as D (5 bases). This CDR3 region has 11 residues. V shed 2 bases and J shed 10 bases, with 8 bases lying between them. Germline assignment: CDR1 SGHTA and CDR2 FQGNSA. The CDR3 here is CASSLRGGAFF. The CDR3 DNA sequence: TGTGCCAGCAGCTTACGGGGGGGAGCTTTCTTT. Full variable domain (rest looked up from reference TRBV7-2 and TRBJ1-1): GAGVSQSPSNKVTEKGKDVELRCDPISGHTALYWYRQSLGQGLEFLIYFQGNSAPDKSGLPSDRFSAERTGGSVSTLTIQRTQQEDSAVYLCASSLRGGAFFGQGTRLTVV.

The chain carries TRBV19 and TRBJ1-6; no clear D gene. Germline CDR1 is LNHDA and CDR2 is SQIVND (reference sequence). CDR3 length equals 15 residues. V dropped 3 bases and J dropped 9 bases, with 15 bases sitting between them. In nucleotides, the CDR3 is TGTGCCAGTAGTATGGTTGGGCACATGGGTTCACCCCTCCACTTT. Amino acids: CASSMVGHMGSPLHF.

The chain is built from TRBV29-1 and TRBJ1-1; D unresolved. V dropped 1 base and J dropped 5 bases, with 17 bases sitting between them. The length of the CDR3 is 15 residues. Germline V gives CDR1 SQVTM, CDR2 ANQGSEA. The DNA for the CDR3 is TGCAGCGTTGAAGGGGAGGTCCCGACCAGGACTGAAGCTTTCTTT. It yields the protein CSVEGEVPTRTEAFF.

This chain joins TRBV4-2 and TRBJ1-1; 9 nucleotides align to TRBD1. The CDR3 contains 15 residues. The V gene end was trimmed by 3 bases and the J gene end by 5 bases; junction bases not matched to a gene: 7. Germline-derived CDR1 and CDR2 are LGHNA and YNFKEQ. CDR3 coding DNA: TGTGCCAGCAGCCACGGGGACAGGGATAATACTGAAGCTTTCTTT. Its translation is CASSHGDRDNTEAFF.

The V gene is TRBV27, the J gene TRBJ2-5, with D uncertain. The CDR3 sequence is 12 residues long. The V gene's germline CDR1 is MNHEY and CDR2 SMNVEV (reference sequence). Trimming cost V 5 bases and J 0 bases, with 4 bases left between them. CDR3 in DNA: TGTGCCAGCAGTCCCGACCAAGAGACCCAGTACTTC. Residues: CASSPDQETQYF.